This T cell receptor beta chain comes out of a study of blood T cell repertoires in COVID-19. In the study overall: PBMCs, B-cell-depleted T cells, or T cells were the source of the cDNA or gDNA that made up the material.

The V and J ends lost 2 bases and 4 bases, in that order; junction bases with no gene match: 7. CDR3 length: 15 residues. CDR1 and CDR2 (germline): KGHSH, LQKENI. Original processing methods: For nucleated cells, counts were estimated from reference gene primer amplification. Libraries were prepared by immunoSEQ multiplex PCR; TCRdb keeps only in-frame clonotypes and omits some of them. The V and J calls and clone size are taken from that table; D and trimming were inferred from the DNA. There are roughly 78,000 clones in the sample; 86% occur only once, and approximately 1.9% lies in the top ten. V gene TRBV18 combines with J gene TRBJ2-5; 7 bases map to TRBD1. The TCR was taken from a woman in her sixties or seventies with acute or convalescent COVID-19. Sequencing was performed on peripheral blood. The CDR3 region is CASSPEQGWGETQYF. CDR3 coding DNA: TGTGCCAGCTCACCAGAACAGGGGTGGGGAGAGACCCAGTACTTC.